The rows below give T cell receptor beta chains drawn from one sample of a study of blood T cell repertoires in COVID-19. Clones were read by immunoSEQ multiplex PCR, and TCRdb kept only the in-frame ones, dropping some. The data hold 300,000 to 350,000 clones, with approximately 89% observed a single time. The sequencing input was peripheral blood. The receptors stem from a woman aged 55-70 years with COVID-19, enrolled during active disease. Each CDR3 is given with its conserved first and last residue. Fields, in order: CDR3 length, D gene, V gene, CDR3 protein. The D gene is left open where the match is weak.

13,NA,TRBV18,CASSELRQSNQHF
15,TRBD1,TRBV3-1/TRBV3-2,CASSREGAGRETQYF
15,TRBD1,TRBV28,CASSPGTALPQKLFF
16,TRBD1,TRBV14,CASRYRTGQGNYGYTF
13,NA,TRBV14,CASSQGSAGPQHF
14,TRBD1,TRBV28,CASSATGLNEKLFF
14,NA,TRBV4-1,CASSQQQPPYEQYF
18,TRBD2,TRBV9,CASSVVSSGGAYNNEQFF
16,NA,TRBV2,CASSEVGLLNTGELFF
16,TRBD2,TRBV6-2/TRBV6-3,CASSPHGGGSTDTQYF
11,NA,TRBV28,CASSTGYGYTF
14,NA,TRBV7-8,CASSLGDKNTEAFF
13,NA,TRBV5-1,CASSLDGGAGYTF
12,TRBD1,TRBV12-3/TRBV12-4,CASNAGQGRLFF
18,TRBD2,TRBV27,CASRLAGGPLLSYNEQFF
16,TRBD1,TRBV5-1,CASSLGGAGGQETQYF
16,TRBD2,TRBV4-1,CASSPQGRGAYNEQFF
13,TRBD1,TRBV19,CASRQGAGNTIYF
19,NA,TRBV4-1,CASSQDSERTRHSGNTIYF
13,NA,TRBV5-4,CASSFQPTGEQYF
16,NA,TRBV3-1/TRBV3-2,CASSPHGQLSTDTQYF
14,TRBD1,TRBV6-5,CASSGGAYNSPLHF
12,NA,TRBV11-2,CASTRQRTEAFF
13,TRBD1,TRBV24-1,CATSKQGITEAFF
17,NA,TRBV7-2,CASSFYVTDNGNQPQHF
15,NA,TRBV5-8,CASSRRSTNTGELFF
16,NA,TRBV18,CASSLVAGQIYNEQFF
15,TRBD2,TRBV9,CASSVLAGASYEQYF
12,NA,TRBV6-5,CASSPGYTEAFF
13,NA,TRBV19,CASSMGFPGELFF
14,TRBD1,TRBV6-5,CASRRQGANYGYTF
14,NA,TRBV5-1,CASSREGGQSEAFF
16,TRBD2,TRBV3-1/TRBV3-2,CASSQVAGLAFGEQFF
16,NA,TRBV9,CASAAAGGAYGNTIYF
16,TRBD2,TRBV11-3,CASGPGGGGQTDTQYF
13,NA,TRBV5-1,CASSRDINYGYTF
18,TRBD1,TRBV4-1,CASSHESNRGSSTDTQYF
13,NA,TRBV20-1,CSASARRDQPQHF
12,NA,TRBV12-3/TRBV12-4,CASSLSRAGYTF
16,TRBD2,TRBV27,CASSAPSGGWYNEQFF
19,NA,TRBV3-1/TRBV3-2,CASSPNRQDTTFSGNTIYF
12,NA,TRBV9,CASSPGGAEAFF
15,TRBD1,TRBV2,CASSDRGQYNEKLFF
17,TRBD1,TRBV28,CASSNRDRGRTADTQYF
12,NA,TRBV7-9,CASTPTNYGYTF
15,TRBD1,TRBV2,CASSSQGAFTGELFF
14,NA,TRBV28,CASSPGWSLPMQYF
15,NA,TRBV6-5,CASRPGLGRDYGYTF
18,NA,TRBV7-3,CASSLRGGDPIYYNEQFF
15,TRBD1,TRBV3-1/TRBV3-2,CASSPRTGTNTEAFF
14,NA,TRBV18,CASSRQVSGNTIYF
13,TRBD2,TRBV5-4,CASSREGYNEQFF